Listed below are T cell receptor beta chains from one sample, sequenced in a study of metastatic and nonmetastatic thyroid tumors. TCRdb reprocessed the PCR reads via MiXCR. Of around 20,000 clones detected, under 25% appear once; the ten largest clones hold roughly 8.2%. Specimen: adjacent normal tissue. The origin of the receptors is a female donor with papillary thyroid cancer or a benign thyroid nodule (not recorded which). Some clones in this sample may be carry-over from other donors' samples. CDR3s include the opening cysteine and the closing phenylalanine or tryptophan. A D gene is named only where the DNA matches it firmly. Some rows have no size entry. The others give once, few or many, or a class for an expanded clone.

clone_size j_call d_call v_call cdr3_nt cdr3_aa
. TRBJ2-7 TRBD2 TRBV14 TGTGCCAGCAGCCCACTCGGACTAGCGGGAGACGGCGAGCAGTACTTC CASSPLGLAGDGEQYF
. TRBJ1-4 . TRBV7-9 TGTGCCAGCAGCCCCGGGGGTCCACTAAGGGAAAAACTGTTTTTT CASSPGGPLREKLFF
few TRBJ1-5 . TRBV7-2 TGTGCCAGCGGCGGGGGACTTTCCAATCAGCCCCAGCATTTT CASGGGLSNQPQHF
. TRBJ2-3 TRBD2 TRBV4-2 TGTGCCAGCAGCCAAGTAACCGGGGGGGGCTCGGATACGCAGTATTTT CASSQVTGGGSDTQYF
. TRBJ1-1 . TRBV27 TGTGCCACCCGCGCATACACTGAAGCTTTCTTT CATRAYTEAFF
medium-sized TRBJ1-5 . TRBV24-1 TGTGCCACCAGTGTGGGTGATCAGCCCCAGCATTTT CATSVGDQPQHF
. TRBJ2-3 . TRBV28 TGTGCCAGCAGGAAGGACGTGACTAGCACAGATACGCAGTATTTT CASRKDVTSTDTQYF
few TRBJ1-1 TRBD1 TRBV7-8 TGTGCCAGCAGCTCCCAGGGGGCTGTCACTGAAGCTTTCTTT CASSSQGAVTEAFF
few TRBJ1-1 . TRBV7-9 TGTGCCAGCAGCCTCCGGCATGAAGCTTTCTTT CASSLRHEAFF
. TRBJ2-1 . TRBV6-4 TGTGCCAGCAGTGCCGGACACAATTCCTACAATGAGCAGTTCTTC CASSAGHNSYNEQFF
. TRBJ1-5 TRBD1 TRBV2 TGTGCCAGCAGTGAACGACAGGGGGCCGGGGATCAGCCCCAGCATTTT CASSERQGAGDQPQHF
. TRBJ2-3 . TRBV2 TGTGCCAGCAGCGGTAGCGGTAGCACAGATACGCAGTATTTT CASSGSGSTDTQYF
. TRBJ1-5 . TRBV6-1 TGTGCCAGCAGTCCGTCCCCCTACAGCAACTACAATCAGCCCCAGCATTTT CASSPSPYSNYNQPQHF
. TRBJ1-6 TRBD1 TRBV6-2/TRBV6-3 TGTGCCAGCAGTCCACCGACAGGGGGAACGGGGTCACCCCTCCACTTT CASSPPTGGTGSPLHF
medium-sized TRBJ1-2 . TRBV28 TGTGCCAGCAGCCCCCTCGGGGCATCGAACTATGGCTACACCTTC CASSPLGASNYGYTF
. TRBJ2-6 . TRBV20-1 TGCAGTGCTTCCCCACCCGCGCGAGGGTCCTGGGCCAACGTCCTGACTTTC CSASPPARGSWANVLTF
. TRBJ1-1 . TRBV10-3 TGTGCCATCAGTGGTGGTCGGGGGGGCGTGAACACTGAAGCTTTCTTT CAISGGRGGVNTEAFF
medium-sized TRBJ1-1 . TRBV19 TGTGCCACTACTCGGCGGGGTCCCAACACTGAAGCTTTCTTT CATTRRGPNTEAFF
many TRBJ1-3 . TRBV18 TGTGCCAGCTCACCCCGGGACACCTCTGGAAACACCATATATTTT CASSPRDTSGNTIYF
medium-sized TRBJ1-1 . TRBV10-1 TGCGCCAGCAGTGAGTCGACAACTGAAGCTTTCTTT CASSESTTEAFF
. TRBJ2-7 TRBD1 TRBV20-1 TGCAGTGCCCGGGGACAGGGGGATTACGAGCAGTACTTC CSARGQGDYEQYF
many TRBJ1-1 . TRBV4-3 TGCGCCAGCAGCCAAGTCCTTGAAGCGAACACTGAAGCTTTCTTT CASSQVLEANTEAFF
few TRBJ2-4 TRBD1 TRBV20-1 TGCAGTGCTAGCCCTCCGCGGACAGGGTTGGGGTTCTTC CSASPPRTGLGFF
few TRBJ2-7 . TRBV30 TGTGCCTGGAGGTCGACCTCCTACGAGCAGTACTTC CAWRSTSYEQYF
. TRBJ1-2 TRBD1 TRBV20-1 TGCAGTGAAACGGCAGGGGGCGCAGGCGGCTACACCTTC CSETAGGAGGYTF
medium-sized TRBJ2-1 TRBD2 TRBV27 TGTGCCAGCAGTTTCTCCGGGACTAGCGGTTCCAATGAGCAGTTCTTC CASSFSGTSGSNEQFF
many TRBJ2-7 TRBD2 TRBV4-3 TGCGCCAGCAGCCTTGAGCGGGAGGGGGGCAGCGAGCAGTACTTC CASSLEREGGSEQYF
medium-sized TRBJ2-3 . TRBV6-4 TGTGCCAGCAGCCAACAGGGAGGGACAGATACGCAGTATTTT CASSQQGGTDTQYF
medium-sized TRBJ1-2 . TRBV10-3 TGTGCCATCACGCAGGGTACGAGTGATGGCTACACCTTC CAITQGTSDGYTF
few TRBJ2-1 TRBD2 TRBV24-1 TGTGCCACCCCCACCCCAGCGGGAGGTTCGTACAATGAGCAGTTCTTC CATPTPAGGSYNEQFF
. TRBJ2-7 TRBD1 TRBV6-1 TGTGCCAGCAGTTCCGGGACAGTTACCTCCTACGAGCAGTACTTC CASSSGTVTSYEQYF
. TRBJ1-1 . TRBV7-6 TGTGCCAGCAGCCCGGGGTACCGCACTGAAGCTTTCTTT CASSPGYRTEAFF
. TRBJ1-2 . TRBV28 TGTGCCAGCAGTCGTACAAGAAGGGGTATAGGCGGCTACACCTTC CASSRTRRGIGGYTF
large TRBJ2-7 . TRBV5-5 TGTGCCAGCACCCAGGGAAACGAGCAGTACTTC CASTQGNEQYF
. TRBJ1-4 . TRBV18 TGTGCCAGCTCACGGGGGGGCCCGGCAACTAATGAAAAACTGTTTTTT CASSRGGPATNEKLFF
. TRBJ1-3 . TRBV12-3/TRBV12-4 TGTGCCAGCAGTTTCGCCGTCCGCGGCTCTGGAAACACCATATATTTT CASSFAVRGSGNTIYF
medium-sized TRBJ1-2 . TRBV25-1 TGTGCCAGCAGTGTCCTCTACGGGACAACTAATGGCTACACCTTC CASSVLYGTTNGYTF
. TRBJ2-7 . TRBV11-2 TGTGCCACCGAGTTGGCACGAACGGAACACTCCTATGAGCAGTACTTC CATELARTEHSYEQYF
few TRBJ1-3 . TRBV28 TGTGCCAGCAGTTTAACCCTTGGATGGAACACCATATATTTT CASSLTLGWNTIYF
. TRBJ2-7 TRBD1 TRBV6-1 TGTGCCAGCAGTCCGGGACAGGGTGTATACGAGCAGTACTTC CASSPGQGVYEQYF
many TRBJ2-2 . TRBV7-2 TGTGCCAGCAGCTTAGCGTCGGGGGCAGGCGGGGAGCTGTTTTTT CASSLASGAGGELFF